These 8 T cell receptor beta chains were all obtained from the same sample, sequenced in a study of blood T cell repertoires in COVID-19 (dated by TCRdb to the early 2020s). Preparation of the library involved the immunoSEQ multiplex PCR assay. TCRdb obtained this table from immuneACCESS and retained in-frame rearrangements with V and J assigned. These tables miss some clones; where compared with another copy, unresolved V genes account for less than half of the shortfall, and the remainder is unexplained. The table for this sample lists about 50,000 clones; approximately 85% of them were counted only once. About 6.5% of the sample is taken by the ten largest. The sample taken for sequencing was peripheral blood. The receptor set was obtained from a man in his 60s with acute or convalescent COVID-19.

The genes are TRBV4-2 and TRBJ2-7, with TRBD2 as a possible D gene (5 bases). Germline assignment: CDR1 LGHNA and CDR2 YNFKEQ. Trimming pared 1 base from V and 7 bases from J, leaving 14 bases between. This CDR3 has 14 amino acids. The CDR3 spells CASSQVLGSGEQYF. The CDR3 nucleotides are TGTGCCAGCAGCCAAGTTCTGGGATCGGGAGAGCAGTACTTC.

This clone is a singleton in its sample. The rearrangement uses TRBV6-5 and TRBJ2-7; 9 positions match TRBD2. Looked up from germline, CDR1 is MNHEY and CDR2 is SVGAGI. This CDR3 region has 14 residues. The V segment lost 6 bases and the J segment 3 bases; nucleotides outside the gene matches: 6. The CDR3 coding sequence is TGTGCCAGCAGACCAGCGGGAGGAAGCTACGAGCAGTACTTC. Amino acid sequence: CASRPAGGSYEQYF.

The rearrangement links TRBV10-2 to TRBJ2-7; 7 bases match TRBD2. Germline lookup yields CDR1 WSHSY and CDR2 SAAADI. The CDR3 is 17 amino acids. Written as DNA, the CDR3 is TGCGGCAGTTCATGGGCAGCGGGGAACTCCCTCTCCTACGAGCAGTACTTC. It codes for CGSSWAAGNSLSYEQYF.

There are a few counts of this clone. The V call is TRBV9, the J call TRBJ1-6; TRBD1 matches 7 bases. Germline CDR1 is SGDLS and CDR2 is YYNGEE. This CDR3 is 15 amino acids long. Unmatched junction bases numbered 1, after V lost 4 bases and J lost 0 bases. The CDR3 loop reads CASSTGDSYNSPLHF. The CDR3 coding sequence is TGTGCCAGCAGCACAGGGGACTCCTATAATTCACCCCTCCACTTT.

The rearrangement links TRBV5-1 to TRBJ2-1, with TRBD1 identical over 7 bases. J gave up 6 bases and V 2 bases, and 5 bases lay outside the gene matches. CDR1 and CDR2 from the germline V gene are SGHRS and YFSETQ. CDR3 length: 14 residues. This CDR3 reads CASSLVRGSNEQFF. The DNA of the CDR3 is TGCGCCAGCAGCTTAGTCAGGGGGAGCAATGAGCAGTTCTTC. Drawing the rest from reference TRBV5-1 and TRBJ2-1, the complete variable domain is KAGVTQTPRYLIKTRGQQVTLSCSPISGHRSVSWYQQTPGQGLQFLFEYFSETQRNKGNFPGRFSGRQFSNSRSEMNVSTLELGDSALYLCASSLVRGSNEQFFGPGTRLTVL.

The chain links TRBV27 to TRBJ2-3; TRBD2 matches 8 bases. CDR3 length equals 16 residues. The V gene end was trimmed by 5 bases and the J gene end by 3 bases; junction bases not matched to a gene: 10. CDR1 is MNHEY, CDR2 SMNVEV, per germline (reference sequence). CDR3 region: CASSPSGGEVTDTQYF. Written as DNA, the CDR3 is TGTGCCAGCAGTCCCTCGGGGGGGGAGGTAACAGATACGCAGTATTTT.

The CDR3, as DNA: TGCGCCAGCAGCTTGGATGGAGCGGGAGGGCGTAGAGAGACCCAGTACTTC. Translating it yields CASSLDGAGGRRETQYF. This sequence joins TRBV5-1 and TRBJ2-5; 10 bases align to TRBD2. The CDR3 length is 17 residues. From germline, CDR1 is SGHRS and CDR2 YFSETQ. Trimming took 0 bases from V and 4 from J; bases not matched to a gene: 9.

The chain is built from TRBV12-3 or TRBV12-4 and TRBJ2-1, with TRBD1 matching over 7 bases. Trimming cost V 6 bases and J 8 bases; bases outside gene matches: 7. The CDR3 extends over 13 amino acids. In DNA form, the CDR3 reads TGTGCCAGCAGAGAACAGGGGCGTGATGAGCAGTTCTTC. Its translation: CASREQGRDEQFF.